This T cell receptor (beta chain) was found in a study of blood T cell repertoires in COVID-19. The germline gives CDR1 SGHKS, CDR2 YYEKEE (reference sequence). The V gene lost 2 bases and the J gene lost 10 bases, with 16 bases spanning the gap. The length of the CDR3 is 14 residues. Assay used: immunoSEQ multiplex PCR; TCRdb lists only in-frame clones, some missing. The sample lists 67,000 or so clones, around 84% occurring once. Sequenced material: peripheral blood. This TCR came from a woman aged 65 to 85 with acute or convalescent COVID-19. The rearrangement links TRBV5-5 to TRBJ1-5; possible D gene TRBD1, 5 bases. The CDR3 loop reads CASSFLIAGDPQHF. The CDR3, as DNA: TGTGCCAGCAGCTTTTTGATAGCGGGGGACCCCCAGCATTTT.